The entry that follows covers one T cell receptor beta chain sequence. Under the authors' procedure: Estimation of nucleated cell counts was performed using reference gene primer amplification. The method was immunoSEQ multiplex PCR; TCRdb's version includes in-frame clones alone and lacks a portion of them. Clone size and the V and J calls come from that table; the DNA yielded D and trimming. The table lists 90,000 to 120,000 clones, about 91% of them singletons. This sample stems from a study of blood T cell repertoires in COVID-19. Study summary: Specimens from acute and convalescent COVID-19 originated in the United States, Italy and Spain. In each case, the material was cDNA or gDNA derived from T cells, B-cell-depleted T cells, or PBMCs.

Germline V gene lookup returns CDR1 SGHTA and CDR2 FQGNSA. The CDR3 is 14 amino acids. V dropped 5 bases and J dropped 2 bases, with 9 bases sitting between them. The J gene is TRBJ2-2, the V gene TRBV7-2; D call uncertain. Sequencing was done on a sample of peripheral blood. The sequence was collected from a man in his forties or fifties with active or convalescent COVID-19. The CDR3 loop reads CASSPQQNTGELFF. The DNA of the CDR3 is TGTGCCAGCAGCCCCCAACAAAACACCGGGGAGCTGTTTTTT.